Following are 24 T cell receptor beta chains from one sample sequenced in a study of T cells in Graves' hyperthyroidism and ophthalmopathy. TCR beta CDR3 regions were amplified from RNA. The HTBI primer set was used in a first-round RT-PCR of the TCR CDR3. Each CDR3 protein gets one entry after TCRdb re-called the multiplex PCR reads with MiXCR. The sample lists almost 350,000 distinct CDR3 sequences; 15% to 20% were seen once. Sample: blood. Receptors originate from a woman aged 40 to 50 with Graves' ophthalmopathy.

This clonotype has at least ten counts. V is TRBV9 and J is TRBJ2-7; D remains unclear. The CDR3 has 13 residues. Trimming removed 3 bases from V and 4 bases from J, with 11 bases in between. In germline, CDR1 is SGDLS, CDR2 YYNGEE. CDR3 protein: CASSGRTEYEQYF. The CDR3 nucleotides read TGTGCCAGCAGCGGACGTACGGAGTACGAGCAGTACTTC.

The sample holds many counts of this clonotype. V usage is TRBV27 and J usage is TRBJ1-1, with D maybe TRBD1 (5 bases). The CDR3 is made up of 14 amino acids. Trimming pared 5 bases from V and 0 bases from J, leaving 10 bases between. Germline CDR1 is MNHEY and CDR2 is SMNVEV (reference sequence). The CDR3 DNA sequence: TGTGCCAGCAGTCTGACAGCCATGAACACTGAAGCTTTCTTT. This gives the protein CASSLTAMNTEAFF.

The genes are TRBV14 and TRBJ2-7; the D gene could be TRBD1 or TRBD2 (5 bases each). The germline V gene has CDR1 SGHDN and CDR2 FVKESK. V lost 2 bases and J 3 bases, leaving 11 bases between the germline ends. The CDR3 spans 14 residues. As DNA, the CDR3 is TGTGCCAGCAGCCAAAGGGGACGCGGCTACGAGCAGTACTTC. Translating gives CASSQRGRGYEQYF.

This clonotype was observed many times. This chain connects TRBV29-1 to TRBJ1-5, with D possibly being TRBD1 (6 bases). Germline V gene data show CDR1 as SQVTM and CDR2 as ANQGSEA. Trimming removed 6 bases from V and 3 bases from J, with 12 bases in between. The CDR3 is 13 residues long. Here the CDR3 DNA reads TGCAGCGTAGGTACAGGGCCCAATCAGCCCCAGCATTTT. Amino acid sequence: CSVGTGPNQPQHF.

This clonotype showed up just a few times. The V and J genes are TRBV10-3 and TRBJ1-1; 9 bases line up with TRBD1. Germline assignment: CDR1 ENHRY and CDR2 SYGVKD. J lost 3 bases, V lost 5 bases, and 13 bases had no gene match. CDR3 length equals 17 residues. In DNA, the CDR3 is TGTGCCATCAGTCAAAGCACAGGGGGCGCGGGGGACACTGAAGCTTTCTTT. Protein: CAISQSTGGAGDTEAFF.

This clonotype was seen ten or more times. V is TRBV6-1 and J is TRBJ1-5, with a weak D call TRBD1 (5 bases). The germline V gene encodes CDR1 MNHNS and CDR2 SASEGT. Trimming removed 7 bases from V and 7 bases from J, with 17 bases in between. This CDR3 region has 14 residues. CDR3 in DNA: TGTGCCAGCACCCCAGGGAGATTAGGACAGCCCCAGCATTTT. This gives the protein CASTPGRLGQPQHF.

This clonotype was seen ten or more times. The chain carries TRBV24-1 and TRBJ2-2, with 10 bases matching TRBD1. Germline V CDR1 and CDR2: KGHDR, SFDVKD. The CDR3 runs 14 residues. V was clipped by 5 bases and J by 7 bases; unmatched bases: 3. CDR3 coding DNA: TGTGCCACCAGTGTTGGGACAGGGGTCGGGGAGCTGTTTTTT. Residues: CATSVGTGVGELFF.

This clonotype was picked up many times. The chain links TRBV7-3 to TRBJ2-7; D could derive from TRBD1 or TRBD2 (6 bases each). The CDR3 runs to 15 residues. Germline assignment: CDR1 SGHTA and CDR2 FQGTGA. V lost 1 base to trimming and J lost 4 bases, with 14 bases between them. CDR3 DNA: TGTGCCAGCAGCTTAAACGGGGGCGCGGTGTACGAGCAGTACTTC. Protein sequence: CASSLNGGAVYEQYF.

This clonotype showed up many times. The chain couples TRBV12-3 or TRBV12-4 to TRBJ2-5; no clear D. CDR3 length: 15 amino acids. Trimming cost V 7 bases and J 4 bases, with 19 bases left between them. The CDR3 protein is CASTLTQARPETQYF. The DNA of the CDR3 is TGTGCCAGCACTCTCACCCAGGCGCGGCCAGAGACCCAGTACTTC.

This clonotype was seen repeatedly, ten times or more. The chain recombines TRBV11-2 with TRBJ2-7, with D possibly being TRBD2 (5 bases). The CDR3 covers 16 residues. Germline assignment: CDR1 SGHAT and CDR2 FQNNGV. The ends were cut back, 3 bases at V and 3 bases at J, with 18 bases in the middle. The CDR3 reads CASSFDGTGNYYEQYF. CDR3 nucleotide sequence: TGTGCCAGCAGCTTCGACGGAACGGGAAATTACTACGAGCAGTACTTC.

This chain joins TRBV4-1 and TRBJ2-7; 11 positions match TRBD1. The CDR3 contains 15 residues. With 1 base clipped from V and 6 bases from J, the junction kept 5 bases outside the gene matches. Germline CDR1 is MGHRA and CDR2 is YSYEKL. The CDR3 sequence is CASSQGGQGAGEQYF. The CDR3 DNA follows: TGCGCCAGCAGCCAAGGTGGACAGGGGGCAGGCGAGCAGTACTTC.

This clonotype was seen repeatedly, ten times or more. The chain is built from TRBV11-2 and TRBJ2-7; TRBD2 might be the D (6 bases). Germline V CDR1 and CDR2: SGHAT, FQNNGV. This CDR3 contains 15 residues. Trimming removed 1 base from V and 3 bases from J, with 13 bases in between. The CDR3 DNA reads as TGTGCCAGCAGCTTAGGGGCGGGGACCCTCTACGAGCAGTACTTC. Residues: CASSLGAGTLYEQYF.

There are many counts of this clonotype. This chain joins TRBV19 and TRBJ1-1; TRBD1 matches at 8 bases. Unmatched junction bases numbered 13, after V lost 0 bases and J lost 4 bases. The V gene's germline CDR1 is LNHDA and CDR2 SQIVND (reference sequence). This CDR3 comprises 18 residues. The CDR3 DNA follows: TGTGCCAGTAGTATAGATTCCGGACAGGGTCGGTCGGGCACTGAAGCTTTCTTT. The encoded protein is CASSIDSGQGRSGTEAFF.

This clonotype was seen at least ten times. The rearrangement links TRBV3-1 to TRBJ2-1; 10 bases align to TRBD2. The germline V gene has CDR1 LGHDT and CDR2 YNNKEL (reference sequence). V dropped 4 bases and J dropped 4; count of bases not matched to a gene: 4. The CDR3 length is 15 residues. For the CDR3, the DNA is TGTGCCAGCAGCCCAGGACTAGCGGCGTACAATGAGCAGTTCTTC. Its protein is CASSPGLAAYNEQFF.

This clonotype was counted at least ten times. V usage is TRBV28 and J usage is TRBJ2-5; possible D gene TRBD2, 6 bases. The ends were cut back, 10 bases at V and 1 base at J, with 16 bases in the middle. Germline assignment: CDR1 MDHEN and CDR2 SYDVKM. The CDR3 is 14 residues long. The CDR3 nucleotides are TGTGCCATTTCCGGGACTCATGCCCAAGAGACCCAGTACTTC. The encoded protein is CAISGTHAQETQYF.

This clonotype appeared many times. The V gene is TRBV5-5, the J gene TRBJ2-5; 8 nucleotides match TRBD1. From germline, CDR1 is SGHKS and CDR2 YYEKEE (reference sequence). This CDR3 region has 15 residues. V lost 0 bases and J lost 5; bases outside the gene matches: 6. The CDR3 region is CASSLGQGAWETQYF. Written as DNA, the CDR3 is TGTGCCAGCAGCTTGGGCCAGGGGGCATGGGAGACCCAGTACTTC.

This clonotype appeared many times. V and J are TRBV29-1 and TRBJ1-2, with a possible D match to TRBD1 (6 bases). The CDR3 sequence is 14 residues long. Per the germline V gene, CDR1 is SQVTM and CDR2 is ANQGSEA. Deletions cut 5 bases from V and 2 bases from J, with 15 bases between. In nucleotides, the CDR3 is TGCAGCGTTCGTCCCGGACAGAGCAACTATGGCTACACCTTC. Its protein product is CSVRPGQSNYGYTF.

This clonotype has at least ten counts. This chain joins TRBV28 and TRBJ1-2, with 7 bases aligning to TRBD1. Looked up from germline, CDR1 is MDHEN and CDR2 is SYDVKM. The CDR3 totals 13 residues. The V gene end was trimmed by 6 bases and the J gene end by 4 bases; junction bases not matched to a gene: 5. CDR3 DNA: TGTGCCAGCAGACCGACAGGGATCTATGGCTACACCTTC. As protein: CASRPTGIYGYTF.

This clonotype was counted ten times or more. The chain recombines TRBV12-3 or TRBV12-4 with TRBJ1-5; no reliable D call. Trimming cost V 3 bases and J 6 bases, with 15 bases left between them. The CDR3 sequence is 15 residues long. As DNA, the CDR3 is TGTGCCAGCAGTTTGACTCTAGGGAAGGGTCAGCCCCAGCATTTT. It translates to CASSLTLGKGQPQHF.

This clonotype was seen many times. The rearrangement uses TRBV30 and TRBJ2-5, with unresolved D. The CDR3 spans 12 residues. CDR1 and CDR2 (germline): GTSNPN, SVGIG (reference sequence). The V end lost 2 bases, the J end lost 3 bases, and 7 bases lay between the germline ends. CDR3 loop: CAWSISKETQYF. DNA of the CDR3: TGTGCCTGGAGTATAAGCAAAGAGACCCAGTACTTC.

This clonotype was observed at least ten times. The CDR3 DNA reads TGTGCCAGCAGCTTAGGGGGGGGGAGGGAGACCCAGTACTTC. Its protein product is CASSLGGGRETQYF. The chain links TRBV7-2 to TRBJ2-5, with 7 bases aligning to TRBD2. Germline V CDR1 and CDR2: SGHTA, FQGNSA. V lost 1 base to trimming and J lost 5 bases; unmatched junction nucleotides: 4. This CDR3 comprises 14 residues.

This clonotype was observed a handful of times. The chain couples TRBV28 to TRBJ2-4; 8 bases fit TRBD2. Trimming at V came to 10 bases and at J to 2 bases, leaving 13 bases not matched to a gene. The CDR3 is 16 amino acids. Germline V CDR1 and CDR2: MDHEN, SYDVKM. CDR3 sequence: CATSGSGSVSKNIQYF. In DNA form, the CDR3 reads TGTGCCACCTCGGGAAGCGGGAGTGTTTCCAAAAACATTCAGTACTTC.

This chain links TRBV27 with TRBJ1-5; 8 bases line up with TRBD1. Germline V lookup: CDR1 MNHEY, CDR2 SMNVEV (reference sequence). V lost 9 bases, J lost 3 bases, and 13 bases stayed unmatched. This CDR3 has 16 residues. The CDR3 loop is CARGETRDRFNQPQHF. Written as DNA, the CDR3 is TGTGCCAGGGGTGAGACCCGGGACAGGTTCAATCAGCCCCAGCATTTT.

This clonotype was counted many times. A junction boundary mismatches the germline segment, possibly from a read error. The chain is built from TRBV2 and TRBJ2-5, with D unresolved. CDR3 size: 14 residues. CDR1 and CDR2 (germline): SNHLY, FYNNEI. CDR3 sequence: CASSNNLPQETQCF. The CDR3 DNA reads as TGTGCCAGCAGTAATAACCTGCCACAAGAGACCCAGTGCTTC.